This T cell receptor (beta chain) was sequenced in a study of blood T cell repertoires in COVID-19. Background on the study: PBMCs, B-cell-depleted T cells, or T cells were the source of the cDNA or gDNA that made up the material.

Original data processing: Reference gene primer amplification gave nucleated cell count estimates. Sequenced by immunoSEQ multiplex PCR; TCRdb stores in-frame clones only, minus some. The V and J calls and the clone size are those of that table, but D and trimming were determined from the DNA. The table lists about 270,000 clones, about nine tenths of them singletons. Trimming cost V 0 bases and J 11 bases; bases outside gene matches: 6. This CDR3 has 13 amino acids. Germline assignment: CDR1 SGHRS and CDR2 YFSETQ. The material sequenced was PBMCs or T cells enriched from blood (not recorded which). The rearrangement uses TRBV5-1 and TRBJ1-1, with 8 nucleotides matching TRBD1. This TCR was sampled from a woman between 35 and 50 years old with acute COVID-19. CDR3 protein: CASSLEQGVRAFF. Written as DNA, the CDR3 is TGCGCCAGCAGCTTGGAACAGGGGGTGCGGGCTTTCTTT.